This TCR beta chain was sequenced in a study of OX40 agonist ivuxolimab in advanced cancers. Study context: Six ivuxolimab dose levels, 0.01 to 10 mg/kg, were given intravenously every 2 weeks. Among those treated, three patients had partial responses, one with hepatocellular carcinoma and two with cutaneous melanoma.

Concerning this clone: What it binds is unknown.

Method: immunoSEQ multiplex PCR; TCRdb's copy keeps in-frame clones and lacks some. The sample includes some 54,000 clones, roughly nine tenths of them seen just once. Study outcomes and limitations: Both blood CD4+ and CD8+ T cells showed clonal growth by week 6 at 0.1 to 3.0 mg/kg.

V shed 5 bases and J 6 bases; nucleotides not matched to a gene: 6. Germline V CDR1 and CDR2: SSHAT, FNYEAQ (reference sequence). This CDR3 has 13 residues. The starting material was CD4+ or CD8+ T cells sorted from blood, obtained in a trial of the OX40 agonist ivuxolimab. The chain uses TRBV7-7 and TRBJ2-7; 8 nucleotides match TRBD1. The TCR comes from an adult with an advanced solid tumor such as melanoma, head and neck, liver or kidney cancer. The CDR3 spells CASSSGQGREQYF. The CDR3 coding sequence is TGTGCCAGCAGCAGCGGACAGGGTCGCGAGCAGTACTTC.